One TCR beta chain is described in this entry. Its antigen is not identified. V lost 5 bases to trimming and J lost 1 base; unmatched junction nucleotides: 15. The germline V gene encodes CDR1 SEHNR and CDR2 FQNEAQ (reference sequence). The CDR3 contains 18 residues. It was with 60 Vbeta and 13 Jbeta primers that the PCR ran. The assay was immunoSEQ multiplex PCR, and TCRdb's table has in-frame clones only and misses some. The table has 150,000 to 200,000 clones, roughly 85% seen once. This sample stems from a study of cytomegalovirus exposure and HLA in healthy donors. Notes on the study in general: The investigators catalogued 150 to 200 TCR beta chains as cytomegalovirus-associated.

This chain connects TRBV7-9 to TRBJ1-1; TRBD1 matches at 8 bases. The specimen sequenced was PBMCs. This TCR was sampled from a man between 40 and 49 years old in good health and CMV-seropositive. The CDR3 loop reads CASSPRRTGRLQNTEAFF. CDR3 DNA: TGTGCCAGCAGCCCCCGTCGGACAGGGAGGTTACAGAACACTGAAGCTTTCTTT.